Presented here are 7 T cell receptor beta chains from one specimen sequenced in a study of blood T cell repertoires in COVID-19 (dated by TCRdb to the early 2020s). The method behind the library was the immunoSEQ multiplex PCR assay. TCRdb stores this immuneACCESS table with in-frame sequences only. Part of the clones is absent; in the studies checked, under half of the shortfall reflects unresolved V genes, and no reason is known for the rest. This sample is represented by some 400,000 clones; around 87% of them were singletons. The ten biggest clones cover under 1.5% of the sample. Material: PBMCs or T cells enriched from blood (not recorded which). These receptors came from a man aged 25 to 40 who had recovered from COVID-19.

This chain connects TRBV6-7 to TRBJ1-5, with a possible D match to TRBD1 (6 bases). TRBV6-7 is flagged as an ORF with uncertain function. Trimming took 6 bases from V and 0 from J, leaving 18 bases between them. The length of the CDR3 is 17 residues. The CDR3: CASSAGTPVYSNQPQHF. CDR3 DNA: TGTGCCAGCAGCGCCGGGACACCAGTCTATAGCAATCAGCCCCAGCATTTT.

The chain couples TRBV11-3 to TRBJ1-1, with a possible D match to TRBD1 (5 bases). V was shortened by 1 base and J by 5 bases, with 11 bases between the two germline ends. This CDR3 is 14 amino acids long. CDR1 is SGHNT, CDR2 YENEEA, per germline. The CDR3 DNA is TGTGCCAGCAGCTTAGTCGGGGGAAGTACTGAAGCTTTCTTT. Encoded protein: CASSLVGGSTEAFF.

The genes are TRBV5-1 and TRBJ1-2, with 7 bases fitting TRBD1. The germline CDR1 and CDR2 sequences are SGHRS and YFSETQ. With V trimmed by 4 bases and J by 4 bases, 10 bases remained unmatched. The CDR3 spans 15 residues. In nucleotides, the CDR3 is TGCGCCAGCAGCCTAGACAGGGCTCCAGGCTATGGCTACACCTTC. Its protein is CASSLDRAPGYGYTF. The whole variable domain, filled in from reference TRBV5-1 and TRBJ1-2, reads KAGVTQTPRYLIKTRGQQVTLSCSPISGHRSVSWYQQTPGQGLQFLFEYFSETQRNKGNFPGRFSGRQFSNSRSEMNVSTLELGDSALYLCASSLDRAPGYGYTFGSGTRLTVV.

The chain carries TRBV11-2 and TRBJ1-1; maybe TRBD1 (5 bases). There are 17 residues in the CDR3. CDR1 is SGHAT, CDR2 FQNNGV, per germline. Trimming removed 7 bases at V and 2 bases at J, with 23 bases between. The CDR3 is CASTVTPSVGENTEAFF. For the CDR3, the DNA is TGTGCCAGCACCGTTACCCCTTCGGTAGGGGAAAACACTGAAGCTTTCTTT.

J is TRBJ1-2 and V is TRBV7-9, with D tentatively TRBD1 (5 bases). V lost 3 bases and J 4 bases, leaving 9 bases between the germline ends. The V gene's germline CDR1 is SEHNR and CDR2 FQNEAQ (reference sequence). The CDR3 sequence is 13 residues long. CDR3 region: CASSFTGIYGYTF. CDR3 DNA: TGTGCCAGCAGCTTTACAGGAATCTATGGCTACACCTTC.

As DNA, the CDR3 is TGTGCCAGCAGTTTAAGCGCAAGCTATGGCTACACCTTC. This sequence encodes CASSLSASYGYTF. The chain has TRBV27 and TRBJ1-2, with unresolved D. The germline V gene encodes CDR1 MNHEY and CDR2 SMNVEV (reference sequence). V lost 2 bases and J lost 4, with 8 bases in between. The CDR3 runs to 13 residues.

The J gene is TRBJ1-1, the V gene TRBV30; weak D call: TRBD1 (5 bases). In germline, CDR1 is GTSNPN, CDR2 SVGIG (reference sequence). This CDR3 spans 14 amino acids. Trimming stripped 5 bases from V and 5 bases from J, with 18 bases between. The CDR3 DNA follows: TGTGCCTGGGCCCCTCGGCCAGGGAGGACTGAAGCTTTCTTT. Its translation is CAWAPRPGRTEAFF. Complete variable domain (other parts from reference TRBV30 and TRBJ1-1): SQTIHQWPATLVQPVGSPLSLECTVEGTSNPNLYWYRQAAGRGLQLLFYSVGIGQISSEVPQNLSASRPQDRQFILSSKKLLLSDSGFYLCAWAPRPGRTEAFFGQGTRLTVV.